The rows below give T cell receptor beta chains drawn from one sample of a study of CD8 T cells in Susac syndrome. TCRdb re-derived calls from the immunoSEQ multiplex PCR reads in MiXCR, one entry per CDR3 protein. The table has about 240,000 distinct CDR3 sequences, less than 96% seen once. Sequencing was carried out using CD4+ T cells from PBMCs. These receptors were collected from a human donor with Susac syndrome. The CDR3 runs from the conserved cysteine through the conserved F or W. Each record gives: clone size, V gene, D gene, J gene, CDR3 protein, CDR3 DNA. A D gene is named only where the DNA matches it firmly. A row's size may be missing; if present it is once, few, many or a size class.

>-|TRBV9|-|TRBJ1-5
CASSVGGSNQPQHF
TGTGCCAGCAGCGTAGGGGGGAGCAATCAGCCCCAGCATTTT
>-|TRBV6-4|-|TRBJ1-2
CATIREAYGYTF
TGTGCCACCATCAGGGAGGCCTATGGCTACACCTTC
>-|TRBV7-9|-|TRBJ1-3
CASSSTTAFGNTIYF
TGTGCCAGCAGCTCCACAACAGCTTTTGGAAACACCATATATTTT
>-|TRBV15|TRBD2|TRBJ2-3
CATSRIAGVEATQYF
TGTGCCACCAGCAGGATAGCGGGAGTAGAAGCTACGCAGTATTTT
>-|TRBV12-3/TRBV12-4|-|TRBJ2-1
CASSFDSTEQFF
TGTGCCAGCAGTTTCGACTCCACGGAGCAGTTCTTC
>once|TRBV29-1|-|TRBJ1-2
CSVEDRGSGDGYTF
TGCAGCGTTGAAGATCGGGGAAGTGGAGATGGCTACACCTTC
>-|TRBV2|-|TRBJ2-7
CATAQGNPYEQYF
TGTGCTACTGCCCAGGGGAACCCCTACGAGCAGTACTTC
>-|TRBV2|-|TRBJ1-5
CASSYQGGGNQPQHF
TGTGCCAGCAGTTACCAGGGAGGAGGCAATCAGCCCCAGCATTTT
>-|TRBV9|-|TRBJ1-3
CASSPRGGDTIYF
TGTGCCAGCAGCCCCAGGGGAGGCGACACCATATATTTT
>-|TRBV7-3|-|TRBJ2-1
CASSLRVQSEQFF
TGTGCCAGCAGCTTAAGAGTACAGTCTGAGCAGTTCTTC
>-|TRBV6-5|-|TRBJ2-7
CASSYSIAGRYEQYF
TGTGCCAGCAGTTACTCGATCGCTGGTCGCTACGAGCAGTACTTC
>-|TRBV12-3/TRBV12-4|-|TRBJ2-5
CASSLSFETQYF
TGTGCCAGCAGTTTAAGTTTTGAGACCCAGTACTTC
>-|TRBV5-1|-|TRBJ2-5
CASSLASGVGETQYF
TGCGCCAGCAGCTTGGCAAGTGGGGTCGGGGAGACCCAGTACTTC
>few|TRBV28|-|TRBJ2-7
CASSFGGIYEQYF
TGTGCCAGCAGTTTTGGCGGGATCTACGAGCAGTACTTC
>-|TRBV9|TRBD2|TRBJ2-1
CASSVELAGLGNEQFF
TGTGCCAGCAGCGTAGAACTAGCGGGATTGGGGAATGAGCAGTTCTTC
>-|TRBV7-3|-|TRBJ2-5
CASSYQGSRETQYF
TGTGCCAGCAGCTACCAGGGGTCACGAGAGACCCAGTACTTC
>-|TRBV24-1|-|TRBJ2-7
CATAGGGNYEQYF
TGTGCCACCGCCGGGGGAGGCAACTACGAGCAGTACTTC
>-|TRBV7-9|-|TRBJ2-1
CASNGASLYGEQFF
TGTGCCAGCAATGGCGCCTCTTTATACGGTGAGCAGTTCTTC
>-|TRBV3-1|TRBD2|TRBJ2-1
CASSQIHPGLGNEQFF
TGTGCCAGCAGCCAAATTCACCCGGGACTAGGCAATGAGCAGTTCTTC
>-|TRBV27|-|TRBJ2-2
CASSLIFTGELFF
TGTGCCAGCAGTTTAATTTTCACCGGGGAGCTGTTTTTT
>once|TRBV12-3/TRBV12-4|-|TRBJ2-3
CASSTYSARTDTQYF
TGTGCCAGCAGCACTTACTCGGCCCGCACAGATACGCAGTATTTT
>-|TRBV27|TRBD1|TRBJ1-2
CASSLRTGEYGYTF
TGTGCCAGCAGTCTACGAACAGGGGAATATGGCTACACCTTC
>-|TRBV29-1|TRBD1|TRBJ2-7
CSVGPPRDSYYEQYF
TGCAGCGTAGGGCCTCCCCGGGACAGCTACTACGAGCAGTACTTC
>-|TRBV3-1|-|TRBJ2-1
CASSQWGAGSSYNEQFF
TGTGCCAGCAGCCAGTGGGGGGCGGGAAGCTCCTACAATGAGCAGTTCTTC
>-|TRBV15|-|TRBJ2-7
CATSLKIAYEQYF
TGTGCCACCAGCCTTAAAATTGCTTACGAGCAGTACTTC
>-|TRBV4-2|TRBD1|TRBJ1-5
CASSQQGAGPQHF
TGTGCCAGCAGCCAACAGGGGGCAGGGCCCCAGCATTTT
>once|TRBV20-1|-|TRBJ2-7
CSARDGATYEQYF
TGCAGTGCTAGAGACGGAGCGACCTACGAGCAGTACTTC
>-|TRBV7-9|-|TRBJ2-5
CASRAPIRYETQYF
TGTGCCAGCAGGGCTCCAATACGCTACGAGACCCAGTACTTC
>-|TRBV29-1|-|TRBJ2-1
CSGSRQNHNEQFF
TGCAGCGGATCCCGACAGAATCACAATGAGCAGTTCTTC
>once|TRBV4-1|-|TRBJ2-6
CASSHASGANVLTF
TGCGCCAGCAGCCATGCATCTGGGGCCAACGTCCTGACTTTC
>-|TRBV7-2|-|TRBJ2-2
CASSYAYTGELFF
TGTGCCAGCAGCTACGCTTACACCGGGGAGCTGTTTTTT